A selection of T cell receptor beta chains follows, all from one sample in a study of blood T cell repertoires in COVID-19. Assay: immunoSEQ multiplex PCR; the TCRdb copy retains only in-frame clones and omits some. The sample lists 200,000 to 300,000 clones, about 91% occurring once. Sequenced sample: PBMCs or T cells enriched from blood (not recorded which). The source of these receptors is a middle-aged woman with acute COVID-19. Both conserved end residues are part of each CDR3. Fields, in order: CDR3 DNA, CDR3 protein, J gene, D gene, clone size, V gene. D genes are given only for firm matches. The size of a clone is reported for some rows only, either as once, few or many, or as a class for expanded clones.

DNA: TGTGCCAGCAGCCCCGACAGTGGGGGCTACACCTTC
CDR3: CASSPDSGGYTF
J: TRBJ1-2
D: -
size: -
V: TRBV6-5

DNA: TGTGCCAGCAACGGTAACTCCTACAATGAGCAGTTCTTC
CDR3: CASNGNSYNEQFF
J: TRBJ2-1
D: -
size: few
V: TRBV2

DNA: TGTGCCAGCAGCGTAGCGGGGGGGCGCACAGATACGCAGTATTTT
CDR3: CASSVAGGRTDTQYF
J: TRBJ2-3
D: TRBD2
size: -
V: TRBV9

DNA: TGTGCCAGCAGCTACCTTGTAGGGACAGGGGGAATGAACACTGAAGCTTTCTTT
CDR3: CASSYLVGTGGMNTEAFF
J: TRBJ1-1
D: TRBD1
size: -
V: TRBV7-6

DNA: TGTGCCAGCAGTTACATTGGACAGGGTCACAATCAGCCCCAGCATTTT
CDR3: CASSYIGQGHNQPQHF
J: TRBJ1-5
D: TRBD1
size: -
V: TRBV6-2/TRBV6-3

DNA: TGTGCCAGTAGTCGGACAGGGACGACTCCGATTGACTACACCTTC
CDR3: CASSRTGTTPIDYTF
J: TRBJ1-2
D: TRBD1
size: -
V: TRBV19

DNA: TGTGCCAGCAGTCCACAGACAGGAAACTATGGCTACACCTTC
CDR3: CASSPQTGNYGYTF
J: TRBJ1-2
D: -
size: -
V: TRBV2

DNA: TGTGCCAGCAGTTTACCCGACAGCCCTTATGGCTACACCTTC
CDR3: CASSLPDSPYGYTF
J: TRBJ1-2
D: -
size: -
V: TRBV28

DNA: TGCGCCAGCAGCTTGGCAGGGACAGGGTCTGGAAACACCATATATTTT
CDR3: CASSLAGTGSGNTIYF
J: TRBJ1-3
D: TRBD1
size: -
V: TRBV5-1

DNA: TGCGCCAGCAGTTGGATTAGGGGCACCGGGGAGCTGTTTTTT
CDR3: CASSWIRGTGELFF
J: TRBJ2-2
D: -
size: -
V: TRBV10-1

DNA: TGCAGCGTTGTTGGGGGACAGGCAAACTATGGCTACACCTTC
CDR3: CSVVGGQANYGYTF
J: TRBJ1-2
D: TRBD1
size: once
V: TRBV29-1

DNA: TGTGCCAGTACTTATCCAGGGACTGGAACTAACTATGGCTACACCTTC
CDR3: CASTYPGTGTNYGYTF
J: TRBJ1-2
D: -
size: -
V: TRBV19

DNA: TGTGCCAGCAGCTTGGGGGACAGGGTCAATCAGCCCCAGCATTTT
CDR3: CASSLGDRVNQPQHF
J: TRBJ1-5
D: TRBD1
size: -
V: TRBV5-8

DNA: TGCGCCAGCAGCTTGGAGGGAGGCGGCACCGGGGAGCTGTTTTTT
CDR3: CASSLEGGGTGELFF
J: TRBJ2-2
D: -
size: -
V: TRBV5-1

DNA: TGTGCCAGCAGCTCCGGGACAAGAAACACTGAAGCTTTCTTT
CDR3: CASSSGTRNTEAFF
J: TRBJ1-1
D: -
size: once
V: TRBV5-6

DNA: TGTGCCAGTAGGGAGCAACCGGTTTATGGCTACACCTTC
CDR3: CASREQPVYGYTF
J: TRBJ1-2
D: -
size: -
V: TRBV19

DNA: TGTGCCAGCAGCTTAGCGGGCAGGGGTAATAACTATGGCTACACCTTC
CDR3: CASSLAGRGNNYGYTF
J: TRBJ1-2
D: -
size: -
V: TRBV7-9

DNA: TGTGCCAGCAGCCAAATGGGGGGTCCGAACACCGGGGAGCTGTTTTTT
CDR3: CASSQMGGPNTGELFF
J: TRBJ2-2
D: -
size: -
V: TRBV4-2

DNA: TGTGCCAGCAGCTTGGTGCCGGGACAGGTTAATTCACCCCTCCACTTT
CDR3: CASSLVPGQVNSPLHF
J: TRBJ1-6
D: TRBD1
size: once
V: TRBV5-4

DNA: TGTGCCTGGAGTCAGGGATTTAACCTCGCTGAAGCTTTCTTT
CDR3: CAWSQGFNLAEAFF
J: TRBJ1-1
D: -
size: once
V: TRBV30

DNA: TGTGCCAGCAGCGCATACAGGGGTGTAGAAACTGAAGCTTTCTTT
CDR3: CASSAYRGVETEAFF
J: TRBJ1-1
D: TRBD1
size: -
V: TRBV5-8

DNA: TGTGCCAGCAGCCACAGGGTCGGGAGCTCTGGAAACACCATATATTTT
CDR3: CASSHRVGSSGNTIYF
J: TRBJ1-3
D: -
size: -
V: TRBV14

DNA: TGTGCCAGCCACAGGGGGGCCGGGGAGCTGTTTTTT
CDR3: CASHRGAGELFF
J: TRBJ2-2
D: TRBD1
size: -
V: TRBV7-6

DNA: TGCGCCAGCAGCCTACCAGAGGGTTATGAGCAGTTCTTC
CDR3: CASSLPEGYEQFF
J: TRBJ2-1
D: -
size: -
V: TRBV4-1

DNA: TGTGCCAGCAGCTTTTCGGGGGGGCAGCCCCAGCATTTT
CDR3: CASSFSGGQPQHF
J: TRBJ1-5
D: -
size: -
V: TRBV7-2

DNA: TGTGCCAGCAGTTACAGCGGTCTTGAAGCTTTCTTT
CDR3: CASSYSGLEAFF
J: TRBJ1-1
D: -
size: -
V: TRBV6-5

DNA: TGTGCCAGCTGCTGGCTAGAAGTTTGCAATGAGCAGTTCTTC
CDR3: CASCWLEVCNEQFF
J: TRBJ2-1
D: -
size: -
V: TRBV2

DNA: TGTGCCAGCAGTGAAAACAGGGTCCAGCGGTATGGCTACACCTTC
CDR3: CASSENRVQRYGYTF
J: TRBJ1-2
D: -
size: -
V: TRBV2

DNA: TGTGCCATCAGTGACCGGACTAGCGGGGGTTACAATGAGCAGTTCTTC
CDR3: CAISDRTSGGYNEQFF
J: TRBJ2-1
D: TRBD2
size: -
V: TRBV10-3

DNA: TGCGCCAGCAGCCGGGGGGAGGGGTTGAACACTGAAGCTTTCTTT
CDR3: CASSRGEGLNTEAFF
J: TRBJ1-1
D: -
size: -
V: TRBV4-1

DNA: TGTGCCAGCAGTTACATGCAGGCCGGGGAGCTGTTTTTT
CDR3: CASSYMQAGELFF
J: TRBJ2-2
D: -
size: -
V: TRBV6-5

DNA: TGTGCCAGCAGCCGAGTGGGACTAGTGATGGAGACCCAGTACTTC
CDR3: CASSRVGLVMETQYF
J: TRBJ2-5
D: TRBD2
size: -
V: TRBV7-8

DNA: TGTGCCAGCAGCGTAGGACTAGCGGGGGGGCCATTCGAGCAGTACTTC
CDR3: CASSVGLAGGPFEQYF
J: TRBJ2-7
D: TRBD2
size: -
V: TRBV9

DNA: TGTGCCAGCAGTCTAACGGGGACAGAAAAGACTTACGAGCAGTACTTC
CDR3: CASSLTGTEKTYEQYF
J: TRBJ2-7
D: TRBD1
size: few
V: TRBV2

DNA: TGTGCCATCAAAGCGGGGGTCAGGAGCGATGAGCAGTTCTTC
CDR3: CAIKAGVRSDEQFF
J: TRBJ2-1
D: TRBD2
size: -
V: TRBV10-3

DNA: TGTGCCTGGAGTGTCGGTGCCGCTAGCAATCAGCCCCAGCATTTT
CDR3: CAWSVGAASNQPQHF
J: TRBJ1-5
D: -
size: -
V: TRBV30

DNA: TGCGCCAGCAGGGAGGGACTAGCATCCTACGAGCAGTACTTC
CDR3: CASREGLASYEQYF
J: TRBJ2-7
D: TRBD2
size: -
V: TRBV10-2

DNA: TGTGCCAGTAGTATAGGGGCAGCCCTCGCTAACCATCAGCCCCAGCATTTT
CDR3: CASSIGAALANHQPQHF
J: TRBJ1-5
D: -
size: few
V: TRBV19

DNA: TGTGCCAGCAGCAAAGGGGCCAGGTCGTGGGGCGATGGCTACACCTTC
CDR3: CASSKGARSWGDGYTF
J: TRBJ1-2
D: -
size: -
V: TRBV11-2

DNA: TGTGCCAGCAGCCAAGACGGACAGGGGGCGCGAAATTCACCCCTCCACTTT
CDR3: CASSQDGQGARNSPLHF
J: TRBJ1-6
D: TRBD1
size: -
V: TRBV14